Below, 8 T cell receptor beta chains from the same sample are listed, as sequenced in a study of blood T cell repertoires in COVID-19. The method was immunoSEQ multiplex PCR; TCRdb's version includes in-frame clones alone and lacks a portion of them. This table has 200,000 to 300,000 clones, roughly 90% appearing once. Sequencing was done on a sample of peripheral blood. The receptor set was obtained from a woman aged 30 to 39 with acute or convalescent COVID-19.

The CDR3 sequence: CASSQGAGPLEQYF. CDR3 nucleotides: TGCGCCAGCAGCCAAGGTGCGGGACCCCTCGAGCAGTACTTC. This chain uses TRBV4-1 with TRBJ2-7; tentatively, D is TRBD2 (6 bases). In germline, CDR1 is MGHRA, CDR2 YSYEKL. Trimming removed 1 base from V and 6 bases from J, with 13 bases in between. The CDR3 spans 14 residues.

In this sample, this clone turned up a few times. The CDR3 reads CASSAGGSYNEQFF. The CDR3 DNA reads as TGCGCCAGCAGTGCGGGGGGCTCCTACAATGAGCAGTTCTTC. V usage is TRBV10-1 and J usage is TRBJ2-1, with 7 positions matching TRBD2. Unmatched junction bases numbered 0, after V lost 4 bases and J lost 0 bases. Germline values: CDR1 WNHNN, CDR2 SYGVQD (reference sequence). The CDR3 consists of 14 residues.

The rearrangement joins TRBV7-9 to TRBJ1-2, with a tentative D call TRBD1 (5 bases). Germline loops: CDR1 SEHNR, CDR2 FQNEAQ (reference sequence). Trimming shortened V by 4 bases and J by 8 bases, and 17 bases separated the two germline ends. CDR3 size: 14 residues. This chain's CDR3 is CASSSQGTGDGYTF. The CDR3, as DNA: TGTGCCAGCAGCTCCCAGGGCACGGGGGACGGCTACACCTTC.

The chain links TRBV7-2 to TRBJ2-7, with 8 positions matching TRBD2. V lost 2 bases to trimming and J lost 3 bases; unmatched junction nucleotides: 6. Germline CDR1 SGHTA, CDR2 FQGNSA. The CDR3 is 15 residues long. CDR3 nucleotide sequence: TGTGCCAGCAGCTTAATCACTAGCGGATACTACGAGCAGTACTTC. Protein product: CASSLITSGYYEQYF.

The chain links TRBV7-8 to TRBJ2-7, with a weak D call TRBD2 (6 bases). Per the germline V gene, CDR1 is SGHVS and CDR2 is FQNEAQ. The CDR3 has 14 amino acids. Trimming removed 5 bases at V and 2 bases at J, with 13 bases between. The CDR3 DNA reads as TGTGCCAGCAGCCATTGGGAGGACACCTACGAGCAGTACTTC. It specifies CASSHWEDTYEQYF.

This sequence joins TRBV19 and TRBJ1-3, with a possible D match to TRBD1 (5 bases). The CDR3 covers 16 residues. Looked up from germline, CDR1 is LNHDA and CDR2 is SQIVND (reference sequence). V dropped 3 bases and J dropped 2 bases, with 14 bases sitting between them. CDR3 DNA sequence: TGTGCCAGTAGTATCACTTCCCGGGGGACTGGAAACACCATATATTTT. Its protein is CASSITSRGTGNTIYF.

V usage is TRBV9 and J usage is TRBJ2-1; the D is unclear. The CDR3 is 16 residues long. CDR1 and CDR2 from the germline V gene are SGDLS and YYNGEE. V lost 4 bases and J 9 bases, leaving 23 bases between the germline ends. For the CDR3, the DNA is TGTGCCAGCAGCCCCCATATGACCCTAGAGCCCACTGAGCAGTTCTTC. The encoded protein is CASSPHMTLEPTEQFF.

CDR3 amino acids: CASTTCWGGLAGAPYQETQYF. In nucleotides, the CDR3 is TGTGCCAGTACCACGTGTTGGGGTGGACTAGCGGGAGCACCTTACCAAGAGACCCAGTACTTC. The rearrangement uses TRBV19 and TRBJ2-5; 13 bases are shared with TRBD2. The J segment lost 0 bases and the V segment lost 7 bases, leaving 20 bases of the junction unmatched. Germline V gives CDR1 LNHDA, CDR2 SQIVND (reference sequence). CDR3 length: 21 residues. The full variable domain, its missing parts supplied by reference TRBV19 and TRBJ2-5, is DGGITQSPKYLFRKEGQNVTLSCEQNLNHDAMYWYRQDPGQGLRLIYYSQIVNDFQKGDIAEGYSVSREKKESFPLTVTSAQKNPTAFYLCASTTCWGGLAGAPYQETQYFGPGTRLLVL.